This T cell receptor (beta chain) was recorded in a study of early stage breast cancer tumors. The V and J ends lost 0 bases and 9 bases respectively, with 10 bases between them. Per germline, CDR1 SGHRS and CDR2 YFSETQ. CDR3 length: 13 amino acids. TCRdb's table, derived via immunoSEQ multiplex PCR, lists solely in-frame clones and lacks some. The profile covers over 45,000 clones, with 65% to 90% appearing a single time and 1.3% to 1.5% taken by the ten largest. The chain is built from TRBV5-1 and TRBJ2-1; D not certain. Sequenced material: blood. The source of this sequence is a person between 50 and 60 years old with breast cancer. CDR3 nucleotides: TGCGCCAGCAGCTTGGGGATGGAACGTGAGCAGTTCTTC. It is translated as CASSLGMEREQFF.